The rows below give T cell receptor beta chains drawn from one sample of a study of a mutant IDH1 vaccine in newly diagnosed glioma. Antigens of these TCRs are unknown. The repertoire was sequenced with immunoSEQ multiplex PCR; TCRdb's copy has only in-frame clones and lacks some. The sample includes 35,000 to 50,000 clones, approximately 90% of them seen just once. The source material was PBMCs, sampled from a glioma patient whose treatment included an IDH1 peptide vaccine. These receptors all stem from a man aged 45 to 65 with glioma. CDR3s include the opening cysteine and the closing phenylalanine or tryptophan. A D gene is named only where the DNA matches it firmly. Clone sizes are given selectively: once, few, many, or a class where the clone is expanded.

v_gene: TRBV6-6
j_gene: TRBJ1-2
d_gene: NA
abundance: NA
CDR3nt: TGTGCCAGCAGCGGGTCGGGAGAGAGAAGGGGCTACACCTTC
CDR3aa: CASSGSGERRGYTF

v_gene: TRBV30
j_gene: TRBJ1-3
d_gene: NA
abundance: once
CDR3nt: TGTGCCTGGAGCGGGCTTGCTGGAAACACCATATATTTT
CDR3aa: CAWSGLAGNTIYF

v_gene: TRBV19
j_gene: TRBJ2-1
d_gene: TRBD1
abundance: NA
CDR3nt: TGTGCCAGTAGTATGGGGACAGGGGGCAATGAGCAGTTCTTC
CDR3aa: CASSMGTGGNEQFF

v_gene: TRBV7-2
j_gene: TRBJ2-1
d_gene: TRBD2
abundance: NA
CDR3nt: TGTGCCAGCAGCTTAGCGAGGCTAGCGGACTACAATGAGCAGTTCTTC
CDR3aa: CASSLARLADYNEQFF

v_gene: TRBV9
j_gene: TRBJ2-5
d_gene: TRBD2
abundance: NA
CDR3nt: TGTGCCAGCAGCGTAGTTCCTAGCGGGGAGACCCAGTACTTC
CDR3aa: CASSVVPSGETQYF

v_gene: TRBV5-4
j_gene: TRBJ2-7
d_gene: NA
abundance: once
CDR3nt: TGTGCCAGCAGCTTACTAGACTTCTACGAGCAGTACTTC
CDR3aa: CASSLLDFYEQYF

v_gene: TRBV7-9
j_gene: TRBJ2-7
d_gene: NA
abundance: NA
CDR3nt: TGTGCCAGCAGCTCCACCTACGAGCAGTACTTC
CDR3aa: CASSSTYEQYF

v_gene: TRBV7-8
j_gene: TRBJ2-1
d_gene: NA
abundance: NA
CDR3nt: TGTGCCAGCAGCTGGGAGCGTGAGCAGTTCTTC
CDR3aa: CASSWEREQFF

v_gene: TRBV5-8
j_gene: TRBJ1-5
d_gene: NA
abundance: NA
CDR3nt: TGTGCCAGCAGCTTACAATATAGCAATCAGCCCCAGCATTTT
CDR3aa: CASSLQYSNQPQHF

v_gene: TRBV29-1
j_gene: TRBJ2-7
d_gene: TRBD1
abundance: NA
CDR3nt: TGCAGCGGACGACAGGGGAACGAGCAGTACTTC
CDR3aa: CSGRQGNEQYF

v_gene: TRBV7-6
j_gene: TRBJ1-1
d_gene: NA
abundance: few
CDR3nt: TGTGCCAGCAGCGCCACAGGCTCCAGAACTGAAGCTTTCTTT
CDR3aa: CASSATGSRTEAFF

v_gene: TRBV27
j_gene: TRBJ1-5
d_gene: TRBD1
abundance: NA
CDR3nt: TGTGCCAGCAGTTTAAGTAGACAGGGGATTCAGCCCCAGCATTTT
CDR3aa: CASSLSRQGIQPQHF

v_gene: TRBV6-5
j_gene: TRBJ2-1
d_gene: NA
abundance: NA
CDR3nt: TGTGCCAGCAGTTATGGGCAGGGTCCCCAGTTCTTC
CDR3aa: CASSYGQGPQFF

v_gene: TRBV27
j_gene: TRBJ1-2
d_gene: TRBD1
abundance: NA
CDR3nt: TGTGCCAGCAGTCCCCGGACAGGGGTAGGCTACACCTTC
CDR3aa: CASSPRTGVGYTF

v_gene: TRBV2
j_gene: TRBJ2-5
d_gene: NA
abundance: once
CDR3nt: TGTGCCAGCACAGGCGGCGAGACCCAGTACTTC
CDR3aa: CASTGGETQYF

v_gene: TRBV15
j_gene: TRBJ2-5
d_gene: TRBD2
abundance: NA
CDR3nt: TGTGCCACCAGCAGAGCTAGCGGGGGAGAAGAGACCCAGTACTTC
CDR3aa: CATSRASGGEETQYF

v_gene: TRBV7-9
j_gene: TRBJ1-1
d_gene: NA
abundance: NA
CDR3nt: TGTGCCAGCAGCTTAGGGGGTGTTATGAACACTGAAGCTTTCTTT
CDR3aa: CASSLGGVMNTEAFF

v_gene: TRBV6-5
j_gene: TRBJ1-5
d_gene: NA
abundance: few
CDR3nt: TGTGCCAGCAGTTACTCGTCCAATCAGCCCCAGCATTTT
CDR3aa: CASSYSSNQPQHF

v_gene: TRBV7-9
j_gene: TRBJ1-1
d_gene: NA
abundance: NA
CDR3nt: TGTGCCAGCAGCTTAGCCACTAACACTGAAGCTTTCTTT
CDR3aa: CASSLATNTEAFF

v_gene: TRBV6-1
j_gene: TRBJ1-4
d_gene: TRBD1
abundance: NA
CDR3nt: TGTGCCAGCAGTATAAGACAGGGGCTAAGACTGTTTTTT
CDR3aa: CASSIRQGLRLFF

v_gene: TRBV11-3
j_gene: TRBJ2-2
d_gene: TRBD2
abundance: NA
CDR3nt: TGTGCCAGCAGTCCCGGGGGGGGACCCAACACCGGGGAGCTGTTTTTT
CDR3aa: CASSPGGGPNTGELFF

v_gene: TRBV4-2
j_gene: TRBJ1-4
d_gene: NA
abundance: NA
CDR3nt: TGTGCCAGCAGCCGAGGGATGAGTAATGAAAAACTGTTTTTT
CDR3aa: CASSRGMSNEKLFF

v_gene: TRBV10-2
j_gene: TRBJ2-7
d_gene: NA
abundance: NA
CDR3nt: TGCGCCAGCATGGGGCAGTCCGACGAGCAGTACTTC
CDR3aa: CASMGQSDEQYF

v_gene: TRBV6-4
j_gene: TRBJ1-5
d_gene: NA
abundance: NA
CDR3nt: TGTGCCAGACAACCGGGGGAGTGGGTTCAGCCCCAGCATTTT
CDR3aa: CARQPGEWVQPQHF

v_gene: TRBV15
j_gene: TRBJ1-2
d_gene: NA
abundance: NA
CDR3nt: TGTGCCACCAGCCCCAGGGCCCCCAATAACTATGGCTACACCTTC
CDR3aa: CATSPRAPNNYGYTF

v_gene: TRBV5-1
j_gene: TRBJ2-7
d_gene: TRBD2
abundance: once
CDR3nt: TGCGCCAGCAGCTTGGAGGCTTGGCGGGGGGGCGACGAGCAGTACTTC
CDR3aa: CASSLEAWRGGDEQYF

v_gene: TRBV7-3
j_gene: TRBJ2-2
d_gene: TRBD1
abundance: NA
CDR3nt: TGTGCCAGCAGCTCCCCCGGACAGGTGACCGGGGAGCTGTTTTTT
CDR3aa: CASSSPGQVTGELFF

v_gene: TRBV14
j_gene: TRBJ1-1
d_gene: NA
abundance: NA
CDR3nt: TGTGCCAGCAGCCAAGTAGGGGGGAGTACTGAAGCTTTCTTT
CDR3aa: CASSQVGGSTEAFF

v_gene: TRBV7-9
j_gene: TRBJ1-1
d_gene: NA
abundance: NA
CDR3nt: TGTGCCAGCAGCTTAGCGGGCCCCTTGAACACTGAAGCTTTCTTT
CDR3aa: CASSLAGPLNTEAFF